The clone carrying this T cell receptor (beta chain) was found a few times. The record originates from a study of human T cells and chemical hapten exposure. Deletions cut 1 base from V and 1 base from J, with 8 bases between. Germline V CDR1 and CDR2: DFQATT, SNEGSKA (reference sequence). The CDR3 spans 15 residues. TCRdb re-called the RACE reads through MiXCR, storing one row per CDR3 protein. The data hold 97,000 or so distinct CDR3 sequences, with 25% to 35% observed a single time. This sample's time point: patch test 3, about 24 weeks after DPC sensitization. The treatment here: therapeutic diphenylcyclopropenone sensitization with weekly scalp DPC.

The sample in question was whole blood, obtained in connection with sensitization to the hapten diphenylcyclopropenone (DPC). V usage is TRBV20-1 and J usage is TRBJ1-6, with D maybe TRBD1 (6 bases). The sequence was collected from a man aged 40-55 years with alopecia areata. Some clones in this sample may be carry-over from other donors' samples. CDR3 sequence reads: CSARAGESYNSPLHF. The DNA for the CDR3 is TGCAGTGCTAGAGCAGGGGAGTCCTATAATTCACCCCTCCACTTT.